Listed below are T cell receptor beta chains from one sample, sequenced in a study of human T cells and chemical hapten exposure. TCRdb passed the RACE reads through MiXCR, listing each CDR3 protein once. The sample yields about 85,000 distinct CDR3 sequences, about 9% seen once. The material was whole blood, obtained in connection with sensitization to the hapten diphenylcyclopropenone (DPC). The receptors originated from a middle-aged man with alopecia areata. Some clones in this sample may be carry-over from other donors' samples. Each CDR3 is given with its conserved first and last residue. Each record gives: V gene, J gene, clone size, D gene, CDR3 DNA, CDR3 protein. The D gene is left open where the match is weak. Expanded clones get a size class; other rows say once, few or many, or leave the size out.

v_call: TRBV29-1; j_call: TRBJ2-3; clone_size: many; d_call: NA; cdr3_nt: TGCAGCGCACCCCTTAAGGGAGGCACAGATACGCAGTATTTT; cdr3_aa: CSAPLKGGTDTQYF
v_call: TRBV6-6; j_call: TRBJ2-2; clone_size: many; d_call: NA; cdr3_nt: TGTGCCAGCAGCACCATCGGGGAGCTGTTTTTT; cdr3_aa: CASSTIGELFF
v_call: TRBV29-1; j_call: TRBJ1-1; clone_size: many; d_call: TRBD1; cdr3_nt: TGCAGCGTCGCTAACAGGGGGCGCGGTGAGATCACTGAAGCTTTCTTT; cdr3_aa: CSVANRGRGEITEAFF
v_call: TRBV3-1; j_call: TRBJ2-6; clone_size: few; d_call: NA; cdr3_nt: TGTGCCAGCAGCCAAGGGTCTGGGGCCAACGTCCTGACTTTC; cdr3_aa: CASSQGSGANVLTF
v_call: TRBV6-5; j_call: TRBJ2-5; clone_size: NA; d_call: TRBD2; cdr3_nt: TGTGCCAGCAGCGGCGGGGGGACGATCCGCCGGGAGACCCAGTACTTC; cdr3_aa: CASSGGGTIRRETQYF
v_call: TRBV6-5; j_call: TRBJ1-6; clone_size: few; d_call: TRBD1; cdr3_nt: TGTGCCAGCAGTAAACAGGGGCCATATAATTCACCCCTCCACTTT; cdr3_aa: CASSKQGPYNSPLHF
v_call: TRBV12-3/TRBV12-4; j_call: TRBJ2-3; clone_size: NA; d_call: NA; cdr3_nt: TGTGCCAGCAGTTTAGCGGCCGGGTTGGCAGATACGCAGTATTTT; cdr3_aa: CASSLAAGLADTQYF
v_call: TRBV6-5; j_call: TRBJ2-3; clone_size: few; d_call: NA; cdr3_nt: TGTGCCAGCAGTTCCCGAGGATGGGATACGCAGTATTTT; cdr3_aa: CASSSRGWDTQYF
v_call: TRBV2; j_call: TRBJ2-1; clone_size: many; d_call: TRBD2; cdr3_nt: TGTGCCAGCAGTGCGGAGACTAGCGGGATACGGAATGAGCAGTTCTTC; cdr3_aa: CASSAETSGIRNEQFF
v_call: TRBV6-1; j_call: TRBJ1-6; clone_size: many; d_call: NA; cdr3_nt: TGTGCCAGCAGTGAATCAGGAGGGAAGGCTTCACCCCTCCACTTT; cdr3_aa: CASSESGGKASPLHF
v_call: TRBV7-2; j_call: TRBJ2-7; clone_size: NA; d_call: NA; cdr3_nt: TGTGCCAGCAGCCTAACCCGGGTCGAGCAGTACTTC; cdr3_aa: CASSLTRVEQYF
v_call: TRBV20-1; j_call: TRBJ1-5; clone_size: many; d_call: NA; cdr3_nt: TGCAGTGCTAGAGATGGGGCACTGCCGCGGGGCAATCAGCCCCAGCATTTT; cdr3_aa: CSARDGALPRGNQPQHF
v_call: TRBV3-1; j_call: TRBJ1-6; clone_size: many; d_call: TRBD1; cdr3_nt: TGTGCCAGCAGCCAAGGGACAGGGGGCTCACCCCTCCACTTT; cdr3_aa: CASSQGTGGSPLHF
v_call: TRBV6-2/TRBV6-3; j_call: TRBJ2-1; clone_size: many; d_call: TRBD2; cdr3_nt: TGTGCCAGCAGTCTAGCGGGAGGGCCGTCCAATGAGCAGTTCTTC; cdr3_aa: CASSLAGGPSNEQFF
v_call: TRBV28; j_call: TRBJ1-2; clone_size: many; d_call: NA; cdr3_nt: TGTGCCAGCAGTAACGGGGATTCCACCTTC; cdr3_aa: CASSNGDSTF
v_call: TRBV6-2/TRBV6-3; j_call: TRBJ2-1; clone_size: few; d_call: NA; cdr3_nt: TGTGCCAGCAGGTATCAGGGGATGGGTGAGCAGTTCTTC; cdr3_aa: CASRYQGMGEQFF
v_call: TRBV6-2/TRBV6-3; j_call: TRBJ1-5; clone_size: many; d_call: NA; cdr3_nt: TGTGCCAGCAGCAACACGCGGGGGAGCAATCAGCCCCAGCATTTT; cdr3_aa: CASSNTRGSNQPQHF
v_call: TRBV29-1; j_call: TRBJ2-1; clone_size: many; d_call: NA; cdr3_nt: TGCAGCGTTGAACCTGCCGGGTATGAGCAGTTCTTC; cdr3_aa: CSVEPAGYEQFF